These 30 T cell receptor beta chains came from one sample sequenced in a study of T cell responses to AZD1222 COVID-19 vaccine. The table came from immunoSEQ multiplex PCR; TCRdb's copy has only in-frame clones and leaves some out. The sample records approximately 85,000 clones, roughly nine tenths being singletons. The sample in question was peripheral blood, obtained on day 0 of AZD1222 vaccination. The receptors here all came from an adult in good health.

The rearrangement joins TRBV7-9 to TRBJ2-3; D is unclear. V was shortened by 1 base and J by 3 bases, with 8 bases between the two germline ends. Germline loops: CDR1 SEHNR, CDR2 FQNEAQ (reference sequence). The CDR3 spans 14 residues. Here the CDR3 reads CASSLGVETDTQYF. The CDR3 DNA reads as TGTGCCAGCAGCTTAGGGGTAGAAACAGATACGCAGTATTTT. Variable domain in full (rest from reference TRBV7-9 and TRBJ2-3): DTGVSQNPRHKITKRGQNVTFRCDPISEHNRLYWYRQTLGQGPEFLTYFQNEAQLEKSRLLSDRFSAERPKGSFSTLEIQRTEQGDSAMYLCASSLGVETDTQYFGPGTRLTVL.

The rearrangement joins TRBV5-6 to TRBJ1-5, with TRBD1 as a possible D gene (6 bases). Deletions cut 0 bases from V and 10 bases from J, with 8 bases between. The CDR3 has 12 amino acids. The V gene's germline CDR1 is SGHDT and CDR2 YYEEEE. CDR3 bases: TGTGCCAGCAGCTTGGGGGACACCCCCCAGCATTTT. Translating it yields CASSLGDTPQHF.

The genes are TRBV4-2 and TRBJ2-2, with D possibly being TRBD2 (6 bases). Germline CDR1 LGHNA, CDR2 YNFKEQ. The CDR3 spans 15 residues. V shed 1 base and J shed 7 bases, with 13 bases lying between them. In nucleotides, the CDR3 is TGTGCCAGCAGCCAAGGACAGCGGGTGGGCGGGGAGCTGTTTTTT. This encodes CASSQGQRVGGELFF.

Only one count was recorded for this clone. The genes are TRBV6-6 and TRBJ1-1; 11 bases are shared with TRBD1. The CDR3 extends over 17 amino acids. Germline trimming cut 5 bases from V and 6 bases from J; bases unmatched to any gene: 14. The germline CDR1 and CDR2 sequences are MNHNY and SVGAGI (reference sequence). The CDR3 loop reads CASSPVPGQGGRAEAFF. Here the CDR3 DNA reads TGTGCCAGCAGTCCCGTACCGGGACAGGGGGGGAGAGCTGAAGCTTTCTTT.

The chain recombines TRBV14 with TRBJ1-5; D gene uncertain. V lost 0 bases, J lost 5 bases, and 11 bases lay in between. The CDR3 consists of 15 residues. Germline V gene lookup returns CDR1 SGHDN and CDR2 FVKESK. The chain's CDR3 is CASSQEESGDQPQHF. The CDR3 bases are TGTGCCAGCAGCCAAGAAGAGTCAGGTGATCAGCCCCAGCATTTT. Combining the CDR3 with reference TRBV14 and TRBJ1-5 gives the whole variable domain EAGVTQFPSHSVIEKGQTVTLRCDPISGHDNLYWYRRVMGKEIKFLLHFVKESKQDESGMPNNRFLAERTGGTYSTLKVQPAELEDSGVYFCASSQEESGDQPQHFGDGTRLSIL.

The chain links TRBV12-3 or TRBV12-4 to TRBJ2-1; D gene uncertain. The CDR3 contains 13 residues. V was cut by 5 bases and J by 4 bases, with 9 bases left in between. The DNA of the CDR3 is TGTGCCAGCAGTAATGACGGTTACAATGAGCAGTTCTTC. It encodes CASSNDGYNEQFF.

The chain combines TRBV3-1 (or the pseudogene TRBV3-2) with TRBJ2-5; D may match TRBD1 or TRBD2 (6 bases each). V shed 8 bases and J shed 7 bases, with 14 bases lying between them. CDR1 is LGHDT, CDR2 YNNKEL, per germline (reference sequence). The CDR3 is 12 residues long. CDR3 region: CASGGGEGTQYF. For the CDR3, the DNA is TGTGCCAGCGGAGGGGGAGAAGGGACCCAGTACTTC.

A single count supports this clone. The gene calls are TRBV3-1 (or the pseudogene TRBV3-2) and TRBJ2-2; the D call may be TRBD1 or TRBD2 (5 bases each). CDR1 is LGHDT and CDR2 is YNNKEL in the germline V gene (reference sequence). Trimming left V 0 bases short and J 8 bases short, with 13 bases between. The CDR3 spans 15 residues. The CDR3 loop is CASSQERGTGGELFF. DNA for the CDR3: TGTGCCAGCAGCCAAGAGAGGGGTACGGGTGGGGAGCTGTTTTTT.

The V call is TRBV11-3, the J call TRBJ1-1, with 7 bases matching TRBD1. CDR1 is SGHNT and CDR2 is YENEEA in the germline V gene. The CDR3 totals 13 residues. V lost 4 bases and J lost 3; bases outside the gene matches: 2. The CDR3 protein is CASSSTGDTEAFF. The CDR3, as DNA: TGTGCCAGCAGCTCCACAGGGGACACTGAAGCTTTCTTT.

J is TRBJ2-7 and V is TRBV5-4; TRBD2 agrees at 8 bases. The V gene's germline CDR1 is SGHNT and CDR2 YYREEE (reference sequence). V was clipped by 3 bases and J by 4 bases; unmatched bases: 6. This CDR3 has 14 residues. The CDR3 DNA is TGTGCCAGCAGCTCCCGCGGGGGGCAATACGAGCAGTACTTC. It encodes CASSSRGGQYEQYF.

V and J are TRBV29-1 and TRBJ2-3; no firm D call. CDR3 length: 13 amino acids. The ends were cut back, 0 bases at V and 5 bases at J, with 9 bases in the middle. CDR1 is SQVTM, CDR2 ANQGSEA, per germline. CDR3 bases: TGCAGCGTTGAAGATCGGAATCTAGATACGCAGTATTTT. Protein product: CSVEDRNLDTQYF.

The CDR3 sequence: CASSYGTSGIEQYF. The DNA of the CDR3 is TGTGCCAGCAGTTACGGGACTAGCGGGATCGAGCAGTACTTC. The chain recombines TRBV6-2 or TRBV6-3 with TRBJ2-7; 13 bases are shared with TRBD2. The germline V gene has CDR1 MNHEY and CDR2 SVGEGT. With V trimmed by 2 bases and J by 6 bases, 1 base remained unmatched. CDR3 length: 14 amino acids.

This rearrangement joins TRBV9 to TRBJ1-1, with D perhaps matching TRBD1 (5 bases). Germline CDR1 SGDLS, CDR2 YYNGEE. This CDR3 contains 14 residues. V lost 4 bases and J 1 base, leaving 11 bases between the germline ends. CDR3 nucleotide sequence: TGTGCCAGCAGCCTAGGGGAACCGAACACTGAAGCTTTCTTT. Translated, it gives CASSLGEPNTEAFF.

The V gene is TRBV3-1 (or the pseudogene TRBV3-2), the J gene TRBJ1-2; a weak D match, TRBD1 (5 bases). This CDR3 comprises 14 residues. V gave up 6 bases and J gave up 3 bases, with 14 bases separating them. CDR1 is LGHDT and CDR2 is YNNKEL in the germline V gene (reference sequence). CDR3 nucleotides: TGTGCCAGCAGACGAGACCAGGGTGACTATGGCTACACCTTC. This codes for CASRRDQGDYGYTF.

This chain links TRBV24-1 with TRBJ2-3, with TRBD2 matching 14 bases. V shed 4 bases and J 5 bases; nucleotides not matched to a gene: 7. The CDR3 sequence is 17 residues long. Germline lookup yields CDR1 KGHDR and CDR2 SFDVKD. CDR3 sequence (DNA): TGTGCCACCAGTGAAACGGGACTAGCGGGAGATAAAGATACGCAGTATTTT. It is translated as CATSETGLAGDKDTQYF.

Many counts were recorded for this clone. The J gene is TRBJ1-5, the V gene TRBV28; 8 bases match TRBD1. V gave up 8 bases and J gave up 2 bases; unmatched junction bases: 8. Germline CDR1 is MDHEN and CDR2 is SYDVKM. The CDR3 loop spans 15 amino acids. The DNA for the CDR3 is TGTGCCAGCTGGGCAGGGGGCGCCGGCAATCAGCCCCAGCATTTT. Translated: CASWAGGAGNQPQHF. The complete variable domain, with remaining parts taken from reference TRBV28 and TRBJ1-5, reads DVKVTQSSRYLVKRTGEKVFLECVQDMDHENMFWYRQDPGLGLRLIYFSYDVKMKEKGDIPEGYSVSREKKERFSLILESASTNQTSMYLCASWAGGAGNQPQHFGDGTRLSIL.

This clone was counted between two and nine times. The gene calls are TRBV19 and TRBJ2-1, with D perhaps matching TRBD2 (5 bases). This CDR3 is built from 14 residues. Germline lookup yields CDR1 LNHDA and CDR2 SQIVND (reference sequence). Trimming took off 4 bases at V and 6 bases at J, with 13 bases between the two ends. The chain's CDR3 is CASSTSGVLNEQFF. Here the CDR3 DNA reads TGTGCCAGTAGTACCAGCGGAGTACTCAATGAGCAGTTCTTC.

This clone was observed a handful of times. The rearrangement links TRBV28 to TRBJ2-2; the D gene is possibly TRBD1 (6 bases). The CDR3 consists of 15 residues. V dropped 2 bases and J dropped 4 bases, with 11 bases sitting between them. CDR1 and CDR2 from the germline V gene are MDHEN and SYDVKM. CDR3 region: CASSLAGAVTGELFF. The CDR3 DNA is TGTGCCAGCAGTTTAGCAGGGGCCGTCACCGGGGAGCTGTTTTTT.

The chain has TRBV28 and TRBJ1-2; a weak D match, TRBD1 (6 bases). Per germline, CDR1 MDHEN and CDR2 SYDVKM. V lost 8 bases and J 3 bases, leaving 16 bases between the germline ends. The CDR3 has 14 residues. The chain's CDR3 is CASRSRGRYYGYTF. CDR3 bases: TGTGCCAGCCGTTCCCGGGGGCGGTACTATGGCTACACCTTC.

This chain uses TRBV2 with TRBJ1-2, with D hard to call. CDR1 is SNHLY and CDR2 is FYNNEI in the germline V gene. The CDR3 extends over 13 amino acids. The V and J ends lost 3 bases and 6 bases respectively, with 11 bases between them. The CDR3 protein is CASSEGRANGYTF. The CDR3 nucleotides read TGTGCCAGCAGTGAGGGCAGAGCGAATGGCTACACCTTC.

The CDR3 region is CASSESNRVYEQYF. In DNA form, the CDR3 reads TGCGCCAGCAGTGAGTCGAACAGGGTTTACGAGCAGTACTTC. The chain links TRBV10-1 to TRBJ2-7; possibly TRBD1 for D (6 bases). The CDR3 loop spans 14 amino acids. Germline CDR1 WNHNN, CDR2 SYGVQD (reference sequence). The ends were cut back, 0 bases at V and 4 bases at J, with 10 bases in the middle.

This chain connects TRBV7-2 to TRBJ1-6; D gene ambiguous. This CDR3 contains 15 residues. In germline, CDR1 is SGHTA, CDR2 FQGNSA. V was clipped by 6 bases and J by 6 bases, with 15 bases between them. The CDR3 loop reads CASRALESSNSPLHF. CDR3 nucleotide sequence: TGTGCCAGCAGAGCCCTTGAGAGTAGTAATTCACCCCTCCACTTT.

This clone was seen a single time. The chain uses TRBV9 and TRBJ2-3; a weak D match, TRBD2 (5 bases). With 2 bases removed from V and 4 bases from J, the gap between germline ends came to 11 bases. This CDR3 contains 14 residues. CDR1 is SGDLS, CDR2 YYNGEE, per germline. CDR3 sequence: CASSVTTEADTQYF. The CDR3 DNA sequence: TGTGCCAGCAGCGTTACTACGGAGGCAGATACGCAGTATTTT. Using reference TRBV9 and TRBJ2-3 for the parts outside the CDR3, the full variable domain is DSGVTQTPKHLITATGQRVTLRCSPRSGDLSVYWYQQSLDQGLQFLIQYYNGEERAKGNILERFSAQQFPDLHSELNLSSLELGDSALYFCASSVTTEADTQYFGPGTRLTVL.

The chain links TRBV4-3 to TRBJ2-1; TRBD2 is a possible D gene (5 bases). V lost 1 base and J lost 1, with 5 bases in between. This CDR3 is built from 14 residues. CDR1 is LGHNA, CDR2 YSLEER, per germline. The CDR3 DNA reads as TGCGCCAGCAGCCAAGCGGGGTCCTACAATGAGCAGTTCTTC. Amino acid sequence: CASSQAGSYNEQFF.

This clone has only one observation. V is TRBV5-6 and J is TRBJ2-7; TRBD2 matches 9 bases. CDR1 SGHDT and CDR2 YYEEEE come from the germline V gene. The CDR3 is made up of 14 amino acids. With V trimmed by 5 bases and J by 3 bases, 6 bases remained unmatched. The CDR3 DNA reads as TGTGCCAGCAGTTATAGCGGGAGTCGCTACGAGCAGTACTTC. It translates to CASSYSGSRYEQYF.

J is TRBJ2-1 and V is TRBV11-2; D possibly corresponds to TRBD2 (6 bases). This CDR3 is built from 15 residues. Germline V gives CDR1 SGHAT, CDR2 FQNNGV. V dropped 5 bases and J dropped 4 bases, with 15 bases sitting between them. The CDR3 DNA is TGTGCCAGCAGCCCCCCAGCGGGCAGGTACAATGAGCAGTTCTTC. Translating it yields CASSPPAGRYNEQFF.

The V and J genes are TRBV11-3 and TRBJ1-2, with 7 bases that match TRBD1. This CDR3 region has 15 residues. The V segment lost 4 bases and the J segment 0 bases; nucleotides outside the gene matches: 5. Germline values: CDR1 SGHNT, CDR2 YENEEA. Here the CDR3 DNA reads TGTGCCAGCAGCTCCGGGACAGCGCCTAACTATGGCTACACCTTC. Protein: CASSSGTAPNYGYTF.

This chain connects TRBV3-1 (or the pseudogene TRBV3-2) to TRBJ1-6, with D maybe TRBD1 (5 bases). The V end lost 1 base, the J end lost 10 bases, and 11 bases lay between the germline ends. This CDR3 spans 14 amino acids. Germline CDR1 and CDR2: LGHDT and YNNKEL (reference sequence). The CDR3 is CASSQVEGNSPLHF. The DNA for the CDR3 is TGTGCCAGCAGCCAAGTGGAGGGGAACTCACCCCTCCACTTT.

The CDR3 loop reads CASSEASGGQETQYF. The CDR3 region has the DNA TGTGCCAGCAGTGAAGCTAGCGGGGGGCAAGAGACCCAGTACTTC. The chain has TRBV6-1 and TRBJ2-5; 10 nucleotides agree with TRBD2. The germline V gene encodes CDR1 MNHNS and CDR2 SASEGT. V lost 0 bases to trimming and J lost 2 bases; unmatched junction nucleotides: 0. This CDR3 region has 15 residues.

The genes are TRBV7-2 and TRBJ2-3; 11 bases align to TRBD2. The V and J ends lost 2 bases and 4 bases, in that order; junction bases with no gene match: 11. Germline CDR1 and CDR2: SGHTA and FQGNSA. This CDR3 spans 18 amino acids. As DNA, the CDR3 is TGTGCCAGCAGCTTAAAGGGGGCACTAGCGGGAGTGGCAGATACGCAGTATTTT. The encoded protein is CASSLKGALAGVADTQYF.